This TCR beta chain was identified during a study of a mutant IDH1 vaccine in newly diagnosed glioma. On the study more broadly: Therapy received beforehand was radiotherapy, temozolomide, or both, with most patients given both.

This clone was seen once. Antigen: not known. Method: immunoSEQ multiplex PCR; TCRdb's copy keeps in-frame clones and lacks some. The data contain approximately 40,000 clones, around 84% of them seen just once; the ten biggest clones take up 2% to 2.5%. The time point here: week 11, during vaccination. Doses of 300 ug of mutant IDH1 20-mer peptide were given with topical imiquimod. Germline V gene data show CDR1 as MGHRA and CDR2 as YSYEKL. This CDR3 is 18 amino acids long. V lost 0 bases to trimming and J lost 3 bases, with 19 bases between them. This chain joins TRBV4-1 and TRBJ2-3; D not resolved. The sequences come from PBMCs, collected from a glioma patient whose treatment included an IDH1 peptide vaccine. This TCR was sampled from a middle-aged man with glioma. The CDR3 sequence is CASSQDRLARVATDTQYF. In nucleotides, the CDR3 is TGCGCCAGCAGCCAAGATCGCTTGGCTCGCGTCGCGACAGATACGCAGTATTTT.